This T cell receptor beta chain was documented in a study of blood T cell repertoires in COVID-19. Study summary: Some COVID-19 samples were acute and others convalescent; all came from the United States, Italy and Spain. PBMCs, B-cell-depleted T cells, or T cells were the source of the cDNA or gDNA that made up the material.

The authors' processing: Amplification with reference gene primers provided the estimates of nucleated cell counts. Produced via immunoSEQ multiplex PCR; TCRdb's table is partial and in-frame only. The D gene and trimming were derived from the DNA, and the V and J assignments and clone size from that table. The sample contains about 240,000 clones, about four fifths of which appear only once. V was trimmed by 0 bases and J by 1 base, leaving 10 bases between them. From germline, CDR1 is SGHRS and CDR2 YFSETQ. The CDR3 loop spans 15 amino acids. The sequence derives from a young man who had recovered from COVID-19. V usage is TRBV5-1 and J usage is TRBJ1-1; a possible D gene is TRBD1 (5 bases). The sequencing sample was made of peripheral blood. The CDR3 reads CASSLGLTGNTEAFF. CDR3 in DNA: TGCGCCAGCAGCTTGGGCCTAACAGGGAACACTGAAGCTTTCTTT. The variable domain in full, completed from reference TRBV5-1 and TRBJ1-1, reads KAGVTQTPRYLIKTRGQQVTLSCSPISGHRSVSWYQQTPGQGLQFLFEYFSETQRNKGNFPGRFSGRQFSNSRSEMNVSTLELGDSALYLCASSLGLTGNTEAFFGQGTRLTVV.